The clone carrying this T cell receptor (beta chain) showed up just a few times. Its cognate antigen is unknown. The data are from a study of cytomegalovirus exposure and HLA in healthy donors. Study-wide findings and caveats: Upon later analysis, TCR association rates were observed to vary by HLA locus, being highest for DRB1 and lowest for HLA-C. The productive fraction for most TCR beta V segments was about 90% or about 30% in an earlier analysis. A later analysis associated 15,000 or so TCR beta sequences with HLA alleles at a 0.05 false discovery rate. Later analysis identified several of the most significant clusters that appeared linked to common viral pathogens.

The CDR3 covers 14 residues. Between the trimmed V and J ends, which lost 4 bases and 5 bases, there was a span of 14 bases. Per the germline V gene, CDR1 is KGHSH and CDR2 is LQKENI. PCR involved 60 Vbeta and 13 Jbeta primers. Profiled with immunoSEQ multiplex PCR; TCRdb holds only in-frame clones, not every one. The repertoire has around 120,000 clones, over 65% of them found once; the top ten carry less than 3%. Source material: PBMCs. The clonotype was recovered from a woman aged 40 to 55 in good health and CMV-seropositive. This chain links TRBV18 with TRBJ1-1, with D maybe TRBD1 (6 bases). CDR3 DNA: TGTGCCAGCTCACGGGCAACACAGGGAACTGAAGCTTTCTTT. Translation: CASSRATQGTEAFF.